This entry concerns a single T cell receptor (beta chain). The trim removed 0 bases at V and 4 bases at J, leaving 6 bases unmatched. CDR3 length equals 17 residues. From germline, CDR1 is LGHNA and CDR2 YSLEER. TCRdb keeps only in-frame clones here, not all; method: immunoSEQ multiplex PCR. Seen here are under 200,000 clones, around 82% observed once, and the top ten hold less than 15%. The sample comes from a study of blood T cell repertoires in COVID-19. Source material: peripheral blood. The sequence was collected from a young man with active or convalescent COVID-19. V gene TRBV4-3 combines with J gene TRBJ2-1; 10 bases fit TRBD2. This chain's CDR3 is CASSQELISGRYNEQFF. CDR3 in DNA: TGCGCCAGCAGCCAAGAGTTAATTAGCGGGAGGTACAATGAGCAGTTCTTC.